The subject of this entry is one TCR beta chain. Its antigen remains unidentified. Molecular barcoding with unique molecular identifiers was used for the TCRbeta library. MiXCR, applied by TCRdb to the PCR reads, yields one record per CDR3 protein. Of about 300,000 distinct CDR3 sequences listed, over 9.5% are singletons. The data derive from a study of T-cell reconstitution after alpha-beta-depleted transplantation in children. Study-wide findings and caveats: In some patients, recipient T cells and intrathymic progenitors surviving conditioning explained high day-60 diversity. At one year after transplant, newly produced T cells mostly accounted for T-cell counts and diversity.

Germline V lookup: CDR1 SGDLS, CDR2 YYNGEE. Trimming at V came to 3 bases and at J to 0 bases, leaving 3 bases not matched to a gene. The CDR3 runs to 14 residues. This chain joins TRBV9 and TRBJ2-7, with 7 nucleotides matching TRBD1. Source: PBMCs, taken before TCRalphabeta/CD19-depleted stem cell transplant. This receptor was taken from a boy under two years old with acute myeloid leukemia, due to receive a stem cell transplant. The CDR3 protein is CASSASGGSYEQYF. In DNA, the CDR3 is TGTGCCAGCAGCGCTTCAGGGGGCTCCTACGAGCAGTACTTC.